This TCR beta chain was sequenced for a study of T cell changes during pregnancy in multiple sclerosis. The method was immunoSEQ multiplex PCR; TCRdb's version includes in-frame clones alone and lacks a portion of them. This table holds tens of thousands of clones, about 91% found once. The CDR3 consists of 14 residues. Germline trimming cut 5 bases from V and 4 bases from J; bases unmatched to any gene: 7. The V gene's germline CDR1 is SGHTS and CDR2 YDEGEE. Here the sequenced sample was CD8+ T cells from peripheral blood mononuclear cells, taken in the second trimester of pregnancy. This clonotype was sampled from a female donor with multiple sclerosis, enrolled in a pregnancy study. This chain links TRBV5-8 with TRBJ1-2; the match to TRBD1 covers 8 bases. The CDR3 DNA sequence: TGTGCCAGCAGTTTGTCAGGGGGCGTCTATGGCTACACCTTC. This sequence encodes CASSLSGGVYGYTF.